The present TCR beta chain was sequenced within a study of beta chain features in type 1 diabetes. Study findings and constraints: Patients with type 1 diabetes showed fewer VDJ junction insertions and more deletions. TCRB CDR3s from Type 1 diabetes patients were moderately but significantly shorter in all four CD4+ subsets.

Expressed TCRB transcripts got sequenced, as all isolated RNA was reverse transcribed. Roughly 3.6 million reads on average were seen across naive, central memory and regulatory T cell samples. Sequencing was performed with immunoSEQ multiplex PCR; in TCRdb, only in-frame clones are kept and a portion is missing. The data contain about 160,000 clones, 6.5% to 10% of them singletons. This clone was detected only a few times. The antigen remains undetermined. V was clipped by 2 bases and J by 4 bases; unmatched bases: 2. The CDR3 runs 15 residues. The V gene's germline CDR1 is MNHEY and CDR2 SVGAGI. This receptor was obtained from a woman aged 18-35 years with type 1 diabetes. Sequenced sample: central memory CD4+ T cells from blood. V and J are TRBV6-5 and TRBJ2-3, with TRBD1 matching over 11 bases. The CDR3 protein is CASSYGQGAPDTQYF. The DNA of the CDR3 is TGTGCCAGCAGTTACGGACAGGGGGCCCCAGATACGCAGTATTTT.